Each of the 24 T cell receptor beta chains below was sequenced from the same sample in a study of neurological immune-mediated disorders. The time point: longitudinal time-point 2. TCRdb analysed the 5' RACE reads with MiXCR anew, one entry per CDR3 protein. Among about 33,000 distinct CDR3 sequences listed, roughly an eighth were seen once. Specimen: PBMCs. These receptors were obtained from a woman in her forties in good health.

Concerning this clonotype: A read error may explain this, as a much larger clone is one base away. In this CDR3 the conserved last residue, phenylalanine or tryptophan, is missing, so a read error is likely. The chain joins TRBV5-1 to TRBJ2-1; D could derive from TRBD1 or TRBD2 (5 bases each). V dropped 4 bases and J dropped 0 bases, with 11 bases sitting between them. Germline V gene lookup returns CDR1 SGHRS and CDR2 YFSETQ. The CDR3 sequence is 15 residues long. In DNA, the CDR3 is TGCGCCAGCAGCCGGGACGGAAGCTCCTACAATGAGCAGTTCTTA. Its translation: CASSRDGSSYNEQFL.

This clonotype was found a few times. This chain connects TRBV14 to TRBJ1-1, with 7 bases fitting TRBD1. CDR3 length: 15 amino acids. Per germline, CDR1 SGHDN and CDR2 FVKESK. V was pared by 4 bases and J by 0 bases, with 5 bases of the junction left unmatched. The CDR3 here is CASSRIDRVNTEAFF. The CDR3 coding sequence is TGTGCCAGCAGCCGGATAGACAGGGTGAACACTGAAGCTTTCTTT.

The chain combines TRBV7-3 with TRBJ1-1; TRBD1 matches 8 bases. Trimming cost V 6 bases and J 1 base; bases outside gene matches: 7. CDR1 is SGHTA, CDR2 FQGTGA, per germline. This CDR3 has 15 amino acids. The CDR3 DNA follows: TGTGCCAGCAGTCCACAGGGGGGGTGGAACACTGAAGCTTTCTTT. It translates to CASSPQGGWNTEAFF.

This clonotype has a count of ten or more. CDR3 sequence reads: CSASLKGKGQVNYEQYF. The CDR3 bases are TGCAGTGCTAGCCTCAAAGGGAAGGGACAGGTTAACTACGAGCAGTACTTC. The chain is built from TRBV20-1 and TRBJ2-7; TRBD1 agrees at 8 bases. The V segment lost 3 bases and the J segment 3 bases; nucleotides outside the gene matches: 16. The V gene's germline CDR1 is DFQATT and CDR2 SNEGSKA (reference sequence). The CDR3 contains 17 residues.

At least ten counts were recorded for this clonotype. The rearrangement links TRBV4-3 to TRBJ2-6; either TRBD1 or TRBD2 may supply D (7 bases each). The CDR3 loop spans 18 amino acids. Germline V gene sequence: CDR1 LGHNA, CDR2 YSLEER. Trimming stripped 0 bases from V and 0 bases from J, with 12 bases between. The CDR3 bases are TGCGCCAGCAGCCAAGATACCAGGGGGGGCTCTGGGGCCAACGTCCTGACTTTC. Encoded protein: CASSQDTRGGSGANVLTF.

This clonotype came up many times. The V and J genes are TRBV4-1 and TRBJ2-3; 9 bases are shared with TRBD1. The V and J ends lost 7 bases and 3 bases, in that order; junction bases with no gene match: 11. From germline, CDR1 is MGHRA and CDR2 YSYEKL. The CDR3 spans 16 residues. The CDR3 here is CASTYSRDRVTDTQYF. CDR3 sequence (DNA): TGCGCCAGCACCTACAGCCGGGACAGGGTGACAGATACGCAGTATTTT.

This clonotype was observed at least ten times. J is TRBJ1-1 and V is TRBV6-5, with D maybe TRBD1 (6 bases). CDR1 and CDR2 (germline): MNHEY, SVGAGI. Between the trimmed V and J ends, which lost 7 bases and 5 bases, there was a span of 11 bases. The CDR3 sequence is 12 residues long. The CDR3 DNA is TGTGCCAGCAAAGGGGGTAGTACTGAAGCTTTCTTT. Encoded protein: CASKGGSTEAFF.

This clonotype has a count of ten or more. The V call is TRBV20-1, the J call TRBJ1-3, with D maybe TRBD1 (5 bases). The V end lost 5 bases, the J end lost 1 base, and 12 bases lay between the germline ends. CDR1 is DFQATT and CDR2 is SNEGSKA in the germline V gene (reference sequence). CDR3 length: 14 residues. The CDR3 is CSASQRGSGNTIYF. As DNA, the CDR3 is TGCAGTGCTTCCCAACGGGGGTCTGGAAACACCATATATTTT.

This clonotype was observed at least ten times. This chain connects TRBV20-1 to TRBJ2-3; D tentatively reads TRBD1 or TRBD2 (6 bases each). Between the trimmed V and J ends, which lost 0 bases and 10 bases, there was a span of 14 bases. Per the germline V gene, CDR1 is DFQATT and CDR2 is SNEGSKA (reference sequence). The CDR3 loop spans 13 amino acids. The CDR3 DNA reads TGCAGTGCTAGAGATCCGAGGGGGGTCTCGCAGTATTTT. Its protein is CSARDPRGVSQYF.

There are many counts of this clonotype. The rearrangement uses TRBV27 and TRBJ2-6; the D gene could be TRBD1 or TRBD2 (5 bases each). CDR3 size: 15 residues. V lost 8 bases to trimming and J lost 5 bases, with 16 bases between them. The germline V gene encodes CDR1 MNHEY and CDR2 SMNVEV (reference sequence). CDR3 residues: CASGTQGVWANVLTF. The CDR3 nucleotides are TGTGCCAGCGGAACCCAGGGAGTCTGGGCCAACGTCCTGACTTTC.

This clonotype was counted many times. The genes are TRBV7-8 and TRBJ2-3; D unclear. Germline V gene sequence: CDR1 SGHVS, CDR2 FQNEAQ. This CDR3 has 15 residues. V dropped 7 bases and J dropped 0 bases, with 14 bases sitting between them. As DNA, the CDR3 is TGTGCCAGCAAAAATCACGCGGTCAGCACAGATACGCAGTATTTT. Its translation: CASKNHAVSTDTQYF.

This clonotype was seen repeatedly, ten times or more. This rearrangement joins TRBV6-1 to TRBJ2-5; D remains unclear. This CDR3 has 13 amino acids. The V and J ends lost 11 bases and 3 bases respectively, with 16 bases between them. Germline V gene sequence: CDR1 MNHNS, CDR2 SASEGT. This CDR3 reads CAGSGVVEETQYF. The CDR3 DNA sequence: TGTGCCGGGTCGGGTGTGGTGGAAGAGACCCAGTACTTC.

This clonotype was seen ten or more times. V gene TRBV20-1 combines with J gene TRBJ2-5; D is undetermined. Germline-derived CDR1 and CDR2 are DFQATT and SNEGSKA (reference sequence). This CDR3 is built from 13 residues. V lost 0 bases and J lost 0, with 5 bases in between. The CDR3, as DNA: TGCAGTGCTAGAGATAATTACCAAGAGACCCAGTACTTC. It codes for CSARDNYQETQYF.

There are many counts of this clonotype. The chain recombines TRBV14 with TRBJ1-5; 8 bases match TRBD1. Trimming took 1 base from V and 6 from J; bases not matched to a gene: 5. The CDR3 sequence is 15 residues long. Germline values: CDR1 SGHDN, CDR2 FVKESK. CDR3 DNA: TGTGCCAGCAGCCAAGGGACAGGGCACGCTCAGCCCCAGCATTTT. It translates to CASSQGTGHAQPQHF. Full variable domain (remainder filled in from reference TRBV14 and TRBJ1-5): EAGVTQFPSHSVIEKGQTVTLRCDPISGHDNLYWYRRVMGKEIKFLLHFVKESKQDESGMPNNRFLAERTGGTYSTLKVQPAELEDSGVYFCASSQGTGHAQPQHFGDGTRLSIL.

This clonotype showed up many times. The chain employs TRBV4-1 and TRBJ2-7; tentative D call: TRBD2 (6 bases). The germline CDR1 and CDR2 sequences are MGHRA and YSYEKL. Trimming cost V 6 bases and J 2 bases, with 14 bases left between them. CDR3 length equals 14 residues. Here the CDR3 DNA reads TGCGCCAGCAGGAGGGAGGTAGCGGCCTACGAGCAGTACTTC. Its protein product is CASRREVAAYEQYF.

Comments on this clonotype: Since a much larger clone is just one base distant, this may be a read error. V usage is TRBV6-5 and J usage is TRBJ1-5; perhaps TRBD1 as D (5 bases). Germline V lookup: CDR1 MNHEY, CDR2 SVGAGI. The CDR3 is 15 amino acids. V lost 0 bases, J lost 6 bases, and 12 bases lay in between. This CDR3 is CASSYSFGGCQPQHF. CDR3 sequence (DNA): TGTGCCAGCAGTTACTCGTTCGGGGGGTGTCAGCCCCAGCATTTT.

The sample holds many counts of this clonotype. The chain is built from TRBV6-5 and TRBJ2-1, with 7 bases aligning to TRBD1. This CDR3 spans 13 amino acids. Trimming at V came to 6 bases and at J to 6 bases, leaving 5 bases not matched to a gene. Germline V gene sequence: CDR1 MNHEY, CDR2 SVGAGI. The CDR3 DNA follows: TGTGCCAGCAGCCGGACAGGTCTCAATGAGCAGTTCTTC. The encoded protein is CASSRTGLNEQFF.

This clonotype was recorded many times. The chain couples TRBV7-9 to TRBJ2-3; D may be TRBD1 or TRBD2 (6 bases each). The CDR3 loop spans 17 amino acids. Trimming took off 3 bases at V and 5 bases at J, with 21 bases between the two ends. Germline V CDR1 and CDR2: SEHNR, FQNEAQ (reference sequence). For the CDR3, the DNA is TGTGCCAGCAGCTTTTCCCCGGGGGCCCGAGTTAGAGATACGCAGTATTTT. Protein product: CASSFSPGARVRDTQYF.

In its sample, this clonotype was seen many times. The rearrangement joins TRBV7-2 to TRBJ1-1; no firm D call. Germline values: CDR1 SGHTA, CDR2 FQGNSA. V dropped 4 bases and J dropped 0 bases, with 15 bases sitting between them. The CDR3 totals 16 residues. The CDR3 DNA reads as TGTGCCAGCAGCTCGTGGACGTTACGGATGAACACTGAAGCTTTCTTT. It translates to CASSSWTLRMNTEAFF.

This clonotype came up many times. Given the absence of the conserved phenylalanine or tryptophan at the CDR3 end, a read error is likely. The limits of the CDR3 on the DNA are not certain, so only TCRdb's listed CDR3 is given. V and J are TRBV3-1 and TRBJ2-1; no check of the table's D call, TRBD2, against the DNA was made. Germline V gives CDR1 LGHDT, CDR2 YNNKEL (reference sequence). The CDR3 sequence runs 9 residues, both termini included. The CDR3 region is CASSPPVSL.

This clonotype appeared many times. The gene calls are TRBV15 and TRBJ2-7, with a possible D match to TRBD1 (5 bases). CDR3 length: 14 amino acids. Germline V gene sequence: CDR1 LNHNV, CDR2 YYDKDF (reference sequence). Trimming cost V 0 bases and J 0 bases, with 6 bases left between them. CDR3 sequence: CATSREDISYEQYF. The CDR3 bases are TGTGCCACCAGCAGAGAGGACATCTCCTACGAGCAGTACTTC. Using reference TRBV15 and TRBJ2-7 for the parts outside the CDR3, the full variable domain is DAMVIQNPRYQVTQFGKPVTLSCSQTLNHNVMYWYQQKSSQAPKLLFHYYDKDFNNEADTPDNFQSRRPNTSFCFLDIRSPGLGDTAMYLCATSREDISYEQYFGPGTRLTVT.

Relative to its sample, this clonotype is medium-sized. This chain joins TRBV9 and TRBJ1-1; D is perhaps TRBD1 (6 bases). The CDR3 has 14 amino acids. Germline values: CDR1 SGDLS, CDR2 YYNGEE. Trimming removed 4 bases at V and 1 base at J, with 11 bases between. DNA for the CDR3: TGTGCCAGCAGCCTAGGGGGGGGGAACACTGAAGCTTTCTTT. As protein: CASSLGGGNTEAFF.

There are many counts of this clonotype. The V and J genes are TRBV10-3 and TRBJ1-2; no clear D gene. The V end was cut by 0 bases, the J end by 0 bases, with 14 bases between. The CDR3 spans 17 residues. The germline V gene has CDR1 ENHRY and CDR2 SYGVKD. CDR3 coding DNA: TGTGCCATCAGTGAGTCCCCGACCAATACTCCTAACTATGGCTACACCTTC. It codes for CAISESPTNTPNYGYTF.

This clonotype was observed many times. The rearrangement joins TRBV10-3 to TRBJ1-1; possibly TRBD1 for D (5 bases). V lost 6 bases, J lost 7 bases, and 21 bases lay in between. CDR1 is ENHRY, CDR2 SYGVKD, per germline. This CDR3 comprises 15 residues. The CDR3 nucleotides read TGTGCCATCAGCGCGGAAGAAAGGTATCAGGGTGAAGCTTTCTTT. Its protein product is CAISAEERYQGEAFF.